These T cell receptor beta chains were read from a single sample in a study of radiation and T cells in renal cell carcinoma. The repertoire was sequenced with immunoSEQ multiplex PCR; TCRdb's copy has only in-frame clones and lacks some. Of some 100,000 clones in the sample, roughly 88% are singletons; the top ten hold under 8.5%. The sequenced sample was blood, obtained from a patient whose treatment included radiotherapy and nephrectomy. These receptors were collected from a man aged 55 to 69 with renal cell carcinoma. CDR3s include the opening cysteine and the closing phenylalanine or tryptophan.

j_gene,v_gene,CDR3aa
TRBJ1-4,TRBV4-3,CASSTTGINEKLFF
TRBJ1-5,TRBV2,CASSDRGGGNQPQHF
TRBJ1-5,TRBV27,CASSFRPDQPQHF
TRBJ2-7,TRBV2,CASSGGTLEQYF
TRBJ2-1,TRBV7-2,CASSLASGVYNEQFF
TRBJ2-3,TRBV4-2,CASSQTYSGITDTQYF
TRBJ2-7,TRBV7-9,CASSADRTSYEQYF
TRBJ2-5,TRBV12-5,CASGSGTSGEETQYF
TRBJ2-7,TRBV30,CAWSGLAGGSNEQYF
TRBJ2-5,TRBV4-1,CASSQGGGQETQYF
TRBJ2-7,TRBV14,CASSQAGSSYEQYF
TRBJ2-3,TRBV19,CASSRVSGRVTDTQYF
TRBJ2-2,TRBV4-2,CASSTGGVGELFF
TRBJ2-7,TRBV14,CASSQPGQGGPTLSYEQYF
TRBJ2-7,TRBV27,CASSHRGSYEQYF
TRBJ2-7,TRBV5-6,CASSLRVGASYEQYF
TRBJ2-7,TRBV5-1,CASSLGPRGEQYF
TRBJ2-7,TRBV5-1,CASSLNQGAVEQYF
TRBJ2-1,TRBV11-3,CASSSGQGGEQFF
TRBJ2-1,TRBV7-9,CASMRAGDGNEQFF
TRBJ1-5,TRBV6-1,CASGSQGTGQPQHF
TRBJ1-3,TRBV5-1,CASSLAMAGSGNTIYF
TRBJ2-3,TRBV9,CASSVGDTQYF
TRBJ2-3,TRBV4-1,CASSHPGLAGTDTQYF
TRBJ1-4,TRBV19,CASSPLGVGEKLFF
TRBJ2-7,TRBV6-5,CASTVGEGAYEQYF
TRBJ2-7,TRBV6-6,CASTPPGGGSYEQYF
TRBJ2-1,TRBV11-3,CASSLVRGNEQFF
TRBJ2-7,TRBV5-8,CASSFREGQYEQYF
TRBJ2-3,TRBV27,CASSSRLAGGRTDTQYF
TRBJ1-2,TRBV4-2,CASSHGQGSRGYTF